One and the same sample provided the 17 T cell receptor beta chains below, sequenced in a study of cytomegalovirus exposure and HLA in healthy donors. With 60 Vbeta and 13 Jbeta primers, the PCR was carried out. Only in-frame clones appear in the TCRdb table, and some are missing; sequencing was by immunoSEQ multiplex PCR. Of roughly 230,000 clones listed, 80% to 95% were seen once; the top ten hold about 1.7%. Material: PBMCs. The source is a girl aged 2 to 9 in good health and CMV-seronegative.

J is TRBJ2-1 and V is TRBV28; no reliable D call. Germline CDR1 and CDR2: MDHEN and SYDVKM. V was trimmed by 5 bases and J by 0 bases, leaving 11 bases between them. The CDR3 length is 15 residues. The CDR3 is CASSQRMGSYNEQFF. The CDR3 region has the DNA TGTGCCAGCAGTCAGAGGATGGGCTCCTACAATGAGCAGTTCTTC.

This chain connects TRBV5-6 to TRBJ2-3; TRBD2 aligns across 10 bases. The ends lost 0 bases at V and 0 bases at J; junction bases unmatched: 10. Germline values: CDR1 SGHDT, CDR2 YYEEEE. This CDR3 comprises 19 residues. The CDR3: CASSLVKREGWWSTDTQYF. The CDR3 DNA reads as TGTGCCAGCAGCTTGGTCAAGCGGGAGGGGTGGTGGAGCACAGATACGCAGTATTTT.

The chain recombines TRBV4-2 with TRBJ2-6; 9 bases map to TRBD1. Germline V CDR1 and CDR2: LGHNA, YNFKEQ. V trimming: 3 bases; J trimming: 0 bases; junction bases outside the gene matches: 9. The length of the CDR3 is 19 residues. The CDR3 nucleotides read TGTGCCAGCAGCCAGGCGGGGGACAGGGTCCCCTCTGGGGCCAACGTCCTGACTTTC. The encoded protein is CASSQAGDRVPSGANVLTF.

This chain joins TRBV30 and TRBJ2-7, with D perhaps TRBD1 (6 bases). In germline, CDR1 is GTSNPN, CDR2 SVGIG (reference sequence). V lost 3 bases and J 8 bases, leaving 17 bases between the germline ends. The length of the CDR3 is 13 residues. CDR3 in amino acids: CAWRPTGSTQQYF. The CDR3 DNA is TGTGCCTGGAGACCGACAGGATCTACGCAGCAGTACTTC.

This clone was detected once. V gene TRBV2 combines with J gene TRBJ2-5; D is possibly TRBD2 (7 bases). This CDR3 spans 15 amino acids. Trimming left V 8 bases short and J 2 bases short, with 18 bases between. Germline V lookup: CDR1 SNHLY, CDR2 FYNNEI. CDR3 protein: CASGGGQSWQETQYF. DNA for the CDR3: TGTGCCAGCGGGGGGGGCCAATCTTGGCAAGAGACCCAGTACTTC. Full variable domain (remainder filled in from reference TRBV2 and TRBJ2-5): EPEVTQTPSHQVTQMGQEVILRCVPISNHLYFYWYRQILGQKVEFLVSFYNNEISEKSEIFDDQFSVERPDGSNFTLKIRSTKLEDSAMYFCASGGGQSWQETQYFGPGTRLLVL.

CDR3 DNA sequence: TGTGCCAGTAGTATTACAGGCGTACTAGCCAAAAACATTCAGTACTTC. It specifies CASSITGVLAKNIQYF. This chain uses TRBV19 with TRBJ2-4; TRBD1 is a possible D gene (5 bases). The CDR3 sequence is 16 residues long. Looked up from germline, CDR1 is LNHDA and CDR2 is SQIVND (reference sequence). V dropped 3 bases and J dropped 0 bases, with 12 bases sitting between them.

V usage is TRBV15 and J usage is TRBJ1-6; D is unresolved. V was pared by 3 bases and J by 6 bases, with 21 bases between. The germline V gene has CDR1 LNHNV and CDR2 YYDKDF (reference sequence). CDR3 length: 18 amino acids. CDR3 sequence: CATSRRAGAKSVNSPLHF. Written as DNA, the CDR3 is TGTGCCACCAGCAGGCGGGCAGGAGCTAAGTCTGTTAATTCACCCCTCCACTTT.

V gene TRBV5-6 combines with J gene TRBJ1-3, with unresolved D. This CDR3 spans 14 amino acids. The germline CDR1 and CDR2 sequences are SGHDT and YYEEEE. V lost 4 bases and J lost 3, with 11 bases in between. In DNA, the CDR3 is TGTGCCAGCAGCGACGACCTAGGTGGAAACACCATATATTTT. Protein sequence: CASSDDLGGNTIYF.

V gene TRBV5-1 combines with J gene TRBJ2-5; D perhaps matches TRBD2 (6 bases). Per the germline V gene, CDR1 is SGHRS and CDR2 is YFSETQ. This CDR3 has 19 residues. V lost 0 bases, J lost 4 bases, and 25 bases lay in between. CDR3 bases: TGCGCCAGCAGCTTGGCTTATTGGGCGGGGCCTGACGACCGAGAGACCCAGTACTTC. This encodes CASSLAYWAGPDDRETQYF.

This chain joins TRBV30 and TRBJ2-1, with D possibly TRBD2 on 5 matching bases. Trimming removed 3 bases at V and 4 bases at J, with 16 bases between. Looked up from germline, CDR1 is GTSNPN and CDR2 is SVGIG (reference sequence). CDR3 length equals 15 residues. CDR3 loop: CAWRARGEPYNEQFF. For the CDR3, the DNA is TGTGCCTGGAGGGCCCGGGGAGAACCTTACAATGAGCAGTTCTTC.

This chain joins TRBV2 and TRBJ1-5; 8 nucleotides agree with TRBD1. The V gene end was trimmed by 4 bases and the J gene end by 2 bases; junction bases not matched to a gene: 4. There are 15 residues in the CDR3. Germline CDR1 SNHLY, CDR2 FYNNEI. CDR3 residues: CASSGQGLGNQPQHF. The CDR3 coding sequence is TGTGCCAGCAGTGGACAGGGGCTTGGCAATCAGCCCCAGCATTTT.

The CDR3 region has the DNA TGTGCCAGCAGCCAACCGGGACAGGCGGGCGAGCAGTACTTC. Encoded protein: CASSQPGQAGEQYF. This chain connects TRBV4-2 to TRBJ2-7, with 8 nucleotides matching TRBD1. V was pared by 2 bases and J by 6 bases, with 6 bases of the junction left unmatched. This CDR3 comprises 14 residues. From germline, CDR1 is LGHNA and CDR2 YNFKEQ.

This chain uses TRBV7-2 with TRBJ2-7, with 9 bases matching TRBD2. Germline V gene sequence: CDR1 SGHTA, CDR2 FQGNSA. The CDR3 totals 14 residues. With 5 bases clipped from V and 0 bases from J, the junction kept 2 bases outside the gene matches. The CDR3 loop is CASSHSGSSYEQYF. The CDR3 DNA follows: TGTGCCAGCAGCCATAGCGGGAGCTCCTACGAGCAGTACTTC. Using reference TRBV7-2 and TRBJ2-7 for the parts outside the CDR3, the full variable domain is GAGVSQSPSNKVTEKGKDVELRCDPISGHTALYWYRQSLGQGLEFLIYFQGNSAPDKSGLPSDRFSAERTGGSVSTLTIQRTQQEDSAVYLCASSHSGSSYEQYFGPGTRLTVT.

This sequence joins TRBV5-4 and TRBJ1-3; 8 bases line up with TRBD1. Germline V gene lookup returns CDR1 SGHNT and CDR2 YYREEE (reference sequence). V lost 4 bases, J lost 0 bases, and 6 bases stayed unmatched. CDR3 length: 16 residues. The CDR3 DNA sequence: TGTGCCAGCAGCAGGGACAGGAGTAGCTCTGGAAACACCATATATTTT. Protein: CASSRDRSSSGNTIYF. Filled out from reference TRBV5-4 and TRBJ1-3, the complete variable domain reads ETGVTQSPTHLIKTRGQQVTLRCSSQSGHNTVSWYQQALGQGPQFIFQYYREEENGRGNFPPRFSGLQFPNYSSELNVNALELDDSALYLCASSRDRSSSGNTIYFGEGSWLTVV.

Of note for this clone: This specimen includes other DNA sequences encoding the same CDR3. The chain employs TRBV7-3 and TRBJ2-2; D is unclear. The germline V gene encodes CDR1 SGHTA and CDR2 FQGTGA. V was shortened by 6 bases and J by 5 bases, with 7 bases between the two germline ends. CDR3 length equals 12 residues. The chain's CDR3 is CASSSRTGELFF. DNA of the CDR3: TGTGCCAGCAGTTCCAGAACCGGGGAGCTGTTTTTT.

The chain recombines TRBV7-3 with TRBJ2-7, with D perhaps matching TRBD1 (6 bases). The CDR3 spans 14 residues. Germline-derived CDR1 and CDR2 are SGHTA and FQGTGA. V shed 4 bases and J shed 7 bases, with 17 bases lying between them. CDR3 in amino acids: CASSSDRVGSEQYF. Written as DNA, the CDR3 is TGTGCCAGCAGCTCGGACAGAGTTGGATCAGAGCAGTACTTC.

The gene calls are TRBV9 and TRBJ2-7, with a weak D call TRBD2 (6 bases). Germline V gene lookup returns CDR1 SGDLS and CDR2 YYNGEE. The V gene lost 0 bases and the J gene lost 7 bases, with 14 bases spanning the gap. The CDR3 length is 14 residues. This CDR3 reads CASSVVADGGEQYF. CDR3 bases: TGTGCCAGCAGCGTAGTGGCAGATGGGGGGGAGCAGTACTTC. The full variable domain, completed using reference TRBV9 and TRBJ2-7, is DSGVTQTPKHLITATGQRVTLRCSPRSGDLSVYWYQQSLDQGLQFLIQYYNGEERAKGNILERFSAQQFPDLHSELNLSSLELGDSALYFCASSVVADGGEQYFGPGTRLTVT.